Each of the 22 T cell receptor beta chains below was sequenced from the same sample in a study of T-cell memory formation after mild COVID-19. TCRdb itself ran the 5' RACE reads through MiXCR, one entry per CDR3 protein. The sample carries just over 60,000 distinct CDR3 sequences, less than 9.5% recorded once. The specimen was PBMCs or a T cell subset sorted from them (not recorded which). The receptors shown here come from a man aged 18 to 30 who had mild COVID-19 (a few samples of this study predate the infection). Cell type and time point are not known.

The chain joins TRBV7-2 to TRBJ2-5; 13 bases agree with TRBD2. This CDR3 contains 16 residues. V shed 5 bases, J shed 5 bases, and the junction held 8 bases outside the gene matches. Germline V lookup: CDR1 SGHTA, CDR2 FQGNSA. CDR3 region: CASSRLAGGRGETQYF. Written as DNA, the CDR3 is TGTGCCAGCAGCCGACTAGCGGGGGGCCGGGGGGAGACCCAGTACTTC.

This clonotype was picked up many times. The rearrangement joins TRBV20-1 to TRBJ2-1; TRBD2 matches 8 bases. Germline CDR1 reads DFQATT; CDR2 reads SNEGSKA (reference sequence). J was trimmed by 4 bases and V by 6 bases; bases with no gene match: 5. The length of the CDR3 is 13 residues. CDR3 nucleotide sequence: TGCAGTGCCGTGCGGGGGGTTTACAATGAGCAGTTCTTC. This sequence encodes CSAVRGVYNEQFF.

V gene TRBV7-2 combines with J gene TRBJ1-5; D not resolved. Germline V gene lookup returns CDR1 SGHTA and CDR2 FQGNSA. V lost 6 bases and J 2 bases, leaving 11 bases between the germline ends. This CDR3 comprises 14 residues. CDR3 coding DNA: TGTGCCAGCAGTAACACCCGCGGCAATCAGCCCCAGCATTTT. It encodes CASSNTRGNQPQHF.

The sample holds a few counts of this clonotype. This chain links TRBV27 with TRBJ2-7; D not resolved. The V and J ends lost 4 bases and 0 bases respectively, with 10 bases between them. The CDR3 covers 14 residues. Germline CDR1 and CDR2: MNHEY and SMNVEV (reference sequence). For the CDR3, the DNA is TGTGCCAGCAGTTACCAGGCCCACTCCTACGAGCAGTACTTC. Amino acids: CASSYQAHSYEQYF.

This clonotype has just a few counts. The chain employs TRBV20-1 and TRBJ1-2, with unresolved D. CDR1 is DFQATT and CDR2 is SNEGSKA in the germline V gene (reference sequence). The CDR3 extends over 15 amino acids. V was clipped by 3 bases and J by 5 bases, with 19 bases between them. CDR3 nucleotides: TGCAGTGCTAGCCCCCCCGCCCGGGCCGGGTATGGCTACACCTTC. Encoded protein: CSASPPARAGYGYTF.

V gene TRBV7-2 combines with J gene TRBJ2-5, with 7 bases identical to TRBD1. Germline trimming cut 4 bases from V and 0 bases from J; bases unmatched to any gene: 2. Germline CDR1 SGHTA, CDR2 FQGNSA. This CDR3 is 14 amino acids long. CDR3 in amino acids: CASSSGQYQETQYF. The CDR3 region has the DNA TGTGCCAGCAGCTCGGGACAGTACCAAGAGACCCAGTACTTC.

The rearrangement joins TRBV5-5 to TRBJ2-5, with D hard to call. The length of the CDR3 is 14 residues. With 0 bases removed from V and 5 bases from J, the gap between germline ends came to 11 bases. Germline CDR1 reads SGHKS; CDR2 reads YYEKEE (reference sequence). The CDR3 DNA sequence: TGTGCCAGCAGCTTGGAAGGTCTGCAGGAGACCCAGTACTTC. Protein: CASSLEGLQETQYF.

This clonotype showed up many times. J is TRBJ2-3 and V is TRBV5-1, with D perhaps TRBD2 (5 bases). The V end was cut by 2 bases, the J end by 0 bases, with 7 bases between. The V gene's germline CDR1 is SGHRS and CDR2 YFSETQ. There are 14 residues in the CDR3. The CDR3 DNA is TGCGCCAGCAGCTTCTCGGGGAGCACAGATACGCAGTATTTT. It encodes CASSFSGSTDTQYF.

V is TRBV6-6 and J is TRBJ1-6; D call uncertain. The CDR3 totals 15 residues. Germline CDR1 and CDR2: MNHNY and SVGAGI (reference sequence). The V gene lost 2 bases and the J gene lost 10 bases, with 15 bases spanning the gap. CDR3 sequence (DNA): TGTGCCAGCAGTTACATGAGGGATGAGGGCTCACCCCTCCACTTT. Translating gives CASSYMRDEGSPLHF.

The V and J genes are TRBV29-1 and TRBJ2-6; D ambiguous. This CDR3 has 15 residues. CDR1 SQVTM and CDR2 ANQGSEA come from the germline V gene. The ends were cut back, 7 bases at V and 2 bases at J, with 15 bases in the middle. The CDR3 here is CSAQSDSAGANVLTF. CDR3 DNA sequence: TGCAGCGCCCAATCAGATTCAGCTGGGGCCAACGTCCTGACTTTC.

Concerning this clonotype itself: A much more abundant neighbour one base away suggests this may be a read error. The chain couples TRBV27 to TRBJ2-2; 7 bases fit TRBD1. CDR1 is MNHEY, CDR2 SMNVEV, per germline (reference sequence). V trimming: 6 bases; J trimming: 7 bases; junction bases outside the gene matches: 8. The CDR3 has 14 residues. CDR3 protein: CASSLTGFRGELFF. The CDR3 bases are TGTGCCAGCAGCCTGACAGGGTTCCGCGGGGAGCTGTTTTTT.

Many counts were recorded for this clonotype. V usage is TRBV5-4 and J usage is TRBJ2-1, with 11 positions matching TRBD1. The germline V gene encodes CDR1 SGHNT and CDR2 YYREEE (reference sequence). The CDR3 covers 14 residues. V lost 6 bases to trimming and J lost 11 bases; unmatched junction nucleotides: 10. CDR3 amino acids: CASTPGQGARKQFF. CDR3 nucleotides: TGTGCCAGCACCCCTGGACAGGGGGCGAGGAAGCAGTTCTTC. The complete variable domain, with remaining parts taken from reference TRBV5-4 and TRBJ2-1, reads ETGVTQSPTHLIKTRGQQVTLRCSSQSGHNTVSWYQQALGQGPQFIFQYYREEENGRGNFPPRFSGLQFPNYSSELNVNALELDDSALYLCASTPGQGARKQFFGPGTRLTVL.

This clonotype was seen ten or more times. The rearrangement links TRBV6-5 to TRBJ2-7; possibly TRBD1 for D (5 bases). Germline V CDR1 and CDR2: MNHEY, SVGAGI. V was shortened by 7 bases and J by 7 bases, with 26 bases between the two germline ends. This CDR3 comprises 16 residues. In DNA form, the CDR3 reads TGTGCCAGCAAGCTTTCGAGCATGGGGCAGGTGGGGGAGCAGTACTTC. It encodes CASKLSSMGQVGEQYF.

The V call is TRBV29-1, the J call TRBJ1-1; D gene ambiguous. The CDR3 consists of 15 residues. The ends were cut back, 7 bases at V and 1 base at J, with 19 bases in the middle. The germline gives CDR1 SQVTM, CDR2 ANQGSEA. The CDR3 is CSGGGYIAENTEAFF. In nucleotides, the CDR3 is TGCAGCGGCGGTGGGTACATCGCGGAGAACACTGAAGCTTTCTTT.

This clonotype was seen more than once but under ten times. This chain uses TRBV5-1 with TRBJ1-1; D gene unclear. V gave up 0 bases and J gave up 1 base, with 10 bases separating them. The CDR3 extends over 15 amino acids. Germline values: CDR1 SGHRS, CDR2 YFSETQ. CDR3 residues: CASSLVPAPNTEAFF. CDR3 sequence (DNA): TGCGCCAGCAGCTTGGTTCCAGCCCCGAACACTGAAGCTTTCTTT.

The table lists this clonotype with a few counts. The chain couples TRBV6-6 to TRBJ1-3; a possible D gene is TRBD1 (5 bases). The CDR3 is 14 residues long. Germline loops: CDR1 MNHNY, CDR2 SVGAGI (reference sequence). Deletions cut 8 bases from V and 0 bases from J, with 11 bases between. DNA for the CDR3: TGTGCCAGCCAGGGAACGGCCTCTGGAAACACCATATATTTT. Its protein product is CASQGTASGNTIYF.

V usage is TRBV2 and J usage is TRBJ2-7; 8 nucleotides line up with TRBD1. Unmatched junction bases numbered 7, after V lost 3 bases and J lost 12 bases. The CDR3 covers 12 residues. In germline, CDR1 is SNHLY, CDR2 FYNNEI. CDR3 sequence reads: CASSDSGQGPYV. CDR3 in DNA: TGTGCCAGCAGTGATAGTGGACAGGGTCCGTACGTC.

The rearrangement uses TRBV18 and TRBJ1-6; weak D call: TRBD1 (6 bases). CDR1 is KGHSH, CDR2 LQKENI, per germline. V gave up 8 bases and J gave up 5 bases, with 10 bases separating them. This CDR3 has 13 residues. The CDR3 DNA sequence: TGTGCCAGCCAGGACAGAGATAATTCACCCCTCCACTTT. Protein: CASQDRDNSPLHF.

The gene calls are TRBV5-1 and TRBJ2-5; perhaps TRBD2 as D (5 bases). Trimming shortened V by 2 bases and J by 2 bases, and 7 bases separated the two germline ends. The CDR3 has 13 residues. Germline V gives CDR1 SGHRS, CDR2 YFSETQ. The CDR3 is CASSFGVQETQYF. DNA for the CDR3: TGCGCCAGCAGCTTCGGGGTACAAGAGACCCAGTACTTC.

There are a few counts of this clonotype. This chain joins TRBV5-6 and TRBJ2-2; the D is unclear. CDR1 and CDR2 (germline): SGHDT, YYEEEE. V was trimmed by 3 bases and J by 7 bases, leaving 7 bases between them. The CDR3 is 12 residues long. CDR3: CASSSDGGELFF. DNA for the CDR3: TGTGCCAGCAGCTCAGATGGCGGGGAGCTGTTTTTT. The full variable domain, in which reference TRBV5-6 and TRBJ2-2 provide the parts outside the CDR3, is DAGVTQSPTHLIKTRGQQVTLRCSPKSGHDTVSWYQQALGQGPQFIFQYYEEEERQRGNFPDRFSGHQFPNYSSELNVNALLLGDSALYLCASSSDGGELFFGEGSRLTVL.

V gene TRBV29-1 combines with J gene TRBJ1-2; perhaps TRBD1 as D (6 bases). The V end lost 3 bases, the J end lost 8 bases, and 13 bases lay between the germline ends. This CDR3 contains 12 residues. Germline V gives CDR1 SQVTM, CDR2 ANQGSEA. This CDR3 reads CSVEQGTGGYTF. The CDR3 DNA follows: TGCAGCGTTGAGCAGGGGACGGGCGGCTACACCTTC.

This clonotype was observed many times. This CDR3 reads CASSRTGVEAFF. The CDR3 DNA sequence: TGCGCCAGCAGCCGGACAGGGGTTGAAGCTTTCTTT. The chain joins TRBV5-1 to TRBJ1-1, with 9 bases identical to TRBD1. Losses at the gene ends were 4 bases for V and 7 bases for J; bases not matched to a gene: 2. Germline CDR1 SGHRS, CDR2 YFSETQ. The CDR3 spans 12 residues.